These T cell receptor beta chains were read from a single sample in a study of CD8+ T cells in alopecia areata. Assay used: immunoSEQ multiplex PCR; TCRdb lists only in-frame clones, some missing. The sample includes under 250,000 clones, 57% of them seen just once. The material sequenced was CD4+ T cells sorted from blood, taken at week 0. These receptors all stem from a human donor with alopecia areata. Both conserved end residues are part of each CDR3. The D gene is left open where the match is weak. Clone size is stated in some rows and not others, as once, few, many or a class when expanded.

CSEPPGREDTDTQYF TGCAGCGAACCCCCGGGGCGGGAGGACACAGATACGCAGTATTTT - TRBV29-1 TRBD2 TRBJ2-3
CASSLSETQYF TGTGCCAGCAGCTTGAGTGAGACCCAGTACTTC few TRBV5-5 - TRBJ2-5
CASSADRGLGGYTF TGTGCCAGCAGTGCCGACAGGGGCCTCGGTGGCTACACCTTC once TRBV27 TRBD1 TRBJ1-2
CASSPDSAHGYTF TGTGCCAGCAGCCCTGACTCGGCCCATGGCTACACCTTC - TRBV6-1 - TRBJ1-2
CASSFGDMKDEQYF TGCGCCAGCAGCTTTGGGGACATGAAGGACGAGCAGTACTTC - TRBV5-1 - TRBJ2-7
CASTLASGSSYNEQFF TGTGCCAGCACCCTTGCTAGCGGGAGCTCCTACAATGAGCAGTTCTTC few TRBV25-1 TRBD2 TRBJ2-1
CASSRQGMNTEAFF TGTGCCAGCAGCCGACAGGGGATGAACACTGAAGCTTTCTTT few TRBV7-3 TRBD1 TRBJ1-1
CAISSAGASTGELFF TGTGCCATCAGCTCTGCCGGGGCAAGCACCGGGGAGCTGTTTTTT - TRBV10-3 - TRBJ2-2
CASRRQSTDTQYF TGTGCCAGCAGGAGACAGTCCACAGATACGCAGTATTTT - TRBV2 - TRBJ2-3
CATSRDFGNSPLHF TGTGCCACCAGCAGAGATTTCGGTAATTCACCCCTCCACTTT - TRBV15 - TRBJ1-6
CSVRGSDQPQHF TGCAGCGTTCGGGGATCGGACCAGCCCCAGCATTTT - TRBV29-1 - TRBJ1-5
CASSLARQPEAFF TGTGCCAGCAGCTTAGCCCGGCAGCCTGAAGCTTTCTTT many TRBV11-2 - TRBJ1-1
CASRDTTGELFF TGCGCCAGCAGGGACACCACCGGGGAGCTGTTTTTT - TRBV10-1 - TRBJ2-2
CATSRVAGGREQYF TGTGCCACCAGCAGAGTAGCGGGGGGGCGCGAGCAGTACTTC - TRBV15 TRBD2 TRBJ2-7
CASSRTQGIGELFF TGCGCCAGCAGCCGGACCCAAGGAATCGGGGAGCTGTTTTTT - TRBV5-1 - TRBJ2-2
CASSLEMWRGQETQYF TGTGCCAGCAGCTTAGAAATGTGGCGGGGTCAAGAGACCCAGTACTTC - TRBV7-9 - TRBJ2-5
CASSFLGSSGTQYF TGCGCCAGCAGCTTCTTAGGGTCATCGGGCACGCAGTATTTT - TRBV5-1 - TRBJ2-3
CASSPWTGGTDTQYF TGTGCCAGCAGCCCCTGGACAGGGGGCACAGATACGCAGTATTTT - TRBV11-2 TRBD1 TRBJ2-3
CASSYLWAGSQETQYF TGTGCCAGCAGTTACCTGTGGGCGGGAAGCCAAGAGACCCAGTACTTC - TRBV6-5 - TRBJ2-5
CASSLLGTGFNEQFF TGTGCCAGCAGTTTATTAGGGACAGGGTTCAATGAGCAGTTCTTC few TRBV27 TRBD1 TRBJ2-1
CASSPKLERPYSYEQYF TGTGCCAGCAGCCCAAAGCTGGAGAGGCCGTATTCCTACGAGCAGTACTTC - TRBV7-9 - TRBJ2-7
CASSQGTSPYNEQFF TGCGCCAGCAGCCAAGGGACTTCCCCCTACAATGAGCAGTTCTTC - TRBV4-1 - TRBJ2-1
CAWSGQGSEAFF TGTGCCTGGAGTGGACAGGGATCTGAAGCTTTCTTT - TRBV30 TRBD1 TRBJ1-1
CSERTGTGGENEQFF TGCAGCGAACGGACCGGGACAGGGGGGGAGAATGAGCAGTTCTTC - TRBV29-1 TRBD1 TRBJ2-1
CASSVQGNQPQHF TGTGCCAGCAGCGTACAGGGCAATCAGCCCCAGCATTTT few TRBV9 - TRBJ1-5
CSAGTANGYTF TGCAGTGCTGGAACCGCAAATGGCTACACCTTC - TRBV20-1 - TRBJ1-2
CAWSALAGGKETQYF TGTGCCTGGAGCGCACTAGCGGGGGGTAAAGAGACCCAGTACTTC - TRBV30 TRBD2 TRBJ2-5
CASSEAGRVNTEAFF TGTGCCAGCAGTGAAGCGGGCAGGGTAAACACTGAAGCTTTCTTT - TRBV6-1 - TRBJ1-1
CASSIAAGRHNEQFF TGTGCCAGTAGTATAGCTGCAGGGAGGCACAATGAGCAGTTCTTC - TRBV19 - TRBJ2-1
CASTAGGTAKLFF TGTGCCAGCACCGCGGGGGGAACGGCCAAACTGTTTTTT - TRBV6-5 - TRBJ1-4
CASSLSPQETQYF TGTGCCAGCAGCTTGTCCCCCCAAGAGACCCAGTACTTC - TRBV7-3 - TRBJ2-5